A single sample gave rise to the 30 T cell receptor beta chains below, sequenced in a study of blood T cell repertoires in COVID-19. Some clones are missing from TCRdb's copy, which holds only in-frame ones; the method was immunoSEQ multiplex PCR. The table lists about 140,000 clones, roughly 80% of them singletons, with less than 4% in the top ten. Sequenced material: peripheral blood. The receptor set was obtained from a woman aged 55-69 years with acute or convalescent COVID-19.

This clone came up a few times. V is TRBV11-2 and J is TRBJ1-4; D might be TRBD1 (6 bases). Germline lookup yields CDR1 SGHAT and CDR2 FQNNGV. The CDR3 totals 14 residues. V dropped 5 bases and J dropped 10 bases, with 17 bases sitting between them. The CDR3 coding sequence is TGTGCCAGCAGCGCCGTCAGGACAGTGGGAAAACTGTTTTTT. Its protein is CASSAVRTVGKLFF.

This sequence joins TRBV18 and TRBJ2-7; possibly TRBD2 for D (5 bases). The germline CDR1 and CDR2 sequences are KGHSH and LQKENI. The ends were cut back, 1 base at V and 2 bases at J, with 12 bases in the middle. This CDR3 is 15 amino acids long. The CDR3: CASSPLGELTYEQYF. Here the CDR3 DNA reads TGTGCCAGCTCACCACTCGGGGAACTAACCTACGAGCAGTACTTC.

The chain has TRBV18 and TRBJ2-2, with TRBD1 as a possible D gene (5 bases). CDR1 and CDR2 (germline): KGHSH, LQKENI. Trimming left V 4 bases short and J 6 bases short, with 9 bases between. The CDR3 length is 13 residues. CDR3 sequence: CASSRRGAGELFF. The CDR3 DNA follows: TGTGCCAGCTCACGAAGGGGCGCCGGGGAGCTGTTTTTT.

The CDR3 DNA is TGTGCCAGCTCACCGGGGGGTATTAATGAAAAACTGTTTTTT. The encoded protein is CASSPGGINEKLFF. J is TRBJ1-4 and V is TRBV18; a possible D gene is TRBD1 (5 bases). CDR1 KGHSH and CDR2 LQKENI come from the germline V gene. Trimming pared 3 bases from V and 4 bases from J, leaving 9 bases between. The CDR3 has 14 amino acids.

The genes are TRBV5-4 and TRBJ1-2; 9 nucleotides match TRBD1. Germline lookup yields CDR1 SGHNT and CDR2 YYREEE (reference sequence). The CDR3 contains 14 residues. Germline trimming cut 4 bases from V and 4 bases from J; bases unmatched to any gene: 5. Here the CDR3 reads CASSKTGGGYGYTF. CDR3 nucleotide sequence: TGTGCCAGCAGCAAGACAGGGGGAGGCTATGGCTACACCTTC.

CDR3 protein: CSVLQGNYGYTF. CDR3 DNA sequence: TGCAGCGTTCTCCAGGGGAACTATGGCTACACCTTC. V is TRBV29-1 and J is TRBJ1-2; a weak D match, TRBD1 (6 bases). CDR3 length: 12 amino acids. The V and J ends lost 5 bases and 2 bases respectively, with 9 bases between them. Germline CDR1 and CDR2: SQVTM and ANQGSEA.

This chain connects TRBV7-6 to TRBJ2-1, with a possible D match to TRBD1 (6 bases). This CDR3 is 16 amino acids long. Germline V gene data show CDR1 as SGHVS and CDR2 as FNYEAQ. V lost 5 bases and J lost 0, with 14 bases in between. CDR3 sequence: CASSKPGHGSYNEQFF. The CDR3 region has the DNA TGTGCCAGCAGCAAACCGGGACATGGCTCCTACAATGAGCAGTTCTTC.

The V call is TRBV7-3, the J call TRBJ2-1; 7 nucleotides match TRBD1. V dropped 7 bases and J dropped 5; count of bases not matched to a gene: 11. The CDR3 is 15 residues long. The germline V gene has CDR1 SGHTA and CDR2 FQGTGA. CDR3: CASTLTGVNNNEQFF. The DNA for the CDR3 is TGTGCCAGCACCCTTACAGGGGTGAATAACAATGAGCAGTTCTTC.

With respect to this clone: This sample also contains other DNA sequences that code for the same CDR3. This chain links TRBV18 with TRBJ1-1, with D unresolved. V was pared by 3 bases and J by 1 base, with 6 bases between. Germline lookup yields CDR1 KGHSH and CDR2 LQKENI. The CDR3 is 13 residues long. Here the CDR3 DNA reads TGTGCCAGCTCACCCGGCGGGAACACTGAAGCTTTCTTT. Encoded protein: CASSPGGNTEAFF.

This clone was detected only once. The CDR3 protein is CASSFSGGQPQHF. The CDR3, as DNA: TGTGCCAGCAGTTTCTCTGGCGGCCAGCCCCAGCATTTT. The genes are TRBV12-3 or TRBV12-4 and TRBJ1-5; D is unclear. Deletions cut 3 bases from V and 7 bases from J, with 10 bases between. CDR3 length equals 13 residues.

The V and J genes are TRBV20-1 and TRBJ2-7; 7 positions match TRBD2. The CDR3 contains 13 residues. Germline V gene data show CDR1 as DFQATT and CDR2 as SNEGSKA (reference sequence). V was pared by 3 bases and J by 4 bases, with 6 bases of the junction left unmatched. The CDR3 region is CSASILAAYEQYF. The DNA for the CDR3 is TGCAGTGCTAGTATCCTAGCGGCATACGAGCAGTACTTC.

V gene TRBV29-1 combines with J gene TRBJ1-1; D gene uncertain. This CDR3 has 15 residues. The V end lost 6 bases, the J end lost 3 bases, and 20 bases lay between the germline ends. Germline lookup yields CDR1 SQVTM and CDR2 ANQGSEA. The CDR3 region has the DNA TGCAGCGTCCTCGGGCTAGTTCTGAGGGACACTGAAGCTTTCTTT. Its translation: CSVLGLVLRDTEAFF.

The sample holds one count of this clone. The chain employs TRBV12-5 and TRBJ2-7, with 7 bases lining up with TRBD1. The CDR3 is made up of 16 amino acids. Germline V lookup: CDR1 LGHNT, CDR2 FRNRAP. With V trimmed by 0 bases and J by 4 bases, 9 bases remained unmatched. CDR3 protein: CASGLVHGRGWYEQYF. In nucleotides, the CDR3 is TGTGCTAGTGGTTTGGTACACGGCAGGGGGTGGTACGAGCAGTACTTC.

The chain combines TRBV15 with TRBJ2-7, with 11 bases identical to TRBD2. Trimming at V came to 2 bases and at J to 3 bases, leaving 3 bases not matched to a gene. The germline gives CDR1 LNHNV, CDR2 YYDKDF (reference sequence). The CDR3 spans 15 residues. The CDR3 region has the DNA TGTGCCACCAGCAGATTGGGACTAGCGGACTACGAGCAGTACTTC. It is translated as CATSRLGLADYEQYF.

The chain couples TRBV6-5 to TRBJ1-1, with unresolved D. The CDR3 has 13 residues. Germline-derived CDR1 and CDR2 are MNHEY and SVGAGI. V lost 2 bases and J 2 bases, leaving 6 bases between the germline ends. CDR3 bases: TGTGCCAGCAGTTACGATAGAAACACTGAAGCTTTCTTT. This encodes CASSYDRNTEAFF.

The chain joins TRBV29-1 to TRBJ2-2; the match to TRBD1 covers 8 bases. This CDR3 region has 16 residues. Trimming took 7 bases from V and 6 from J; bases not matched to a gene: 16. CDR1 is SQVTM and CDR2 is ANQGSEA in the germline V gene. This CDR3 is CSAVGGGTGVAGELFF. The CDR3 DNA reads as TGCAGCGCTGTCGGTGGAGGGACAGGAGTTGCCGGGGAGCTGTTTTTT.

The chain carries TRBV10-3 and TRBJ1-6, with D uncertain. V dropped 3 bases and J dropped 9 bases, with 12 bases sitting between them. The V gene's germline CDR1 is ENHRY and CDR2 SYGVKD. The CDR3 is 14 amino acids. CDR3 sequence reads: CAISDSPYSSPLHF. The CDR3 bases are TGTGCCATCAGTGATTCCCCGTACTCTTCACCCCTCCACTTT.

The chain uses TRBV11-3 and TRBJ2-7; 7 bases line up with TRBD2. CDR3 length equals 12 residues. Per germline, CDR1 SGHNT and CDR2 YENEEA. The trim removed 7 bases at V and 4 bases at J, leaving 4 bases unmatched. CDR3 coding DNA: TGTGCCAGCACCGGGAGGCGGTACGAGCAGTACTTC. Its translation is CASTGRRYEQYF.

The V gene is TRBV6-5, the J gene TRBJ1-2; D remains unclear. Looked up from germline, CDR1 is MNHEY and CDR2 is SVGAGI. Between the trimmed V and J ends, which lost 8 bases and 4 bases, there was a span of 8 bases. CDR3 size: 11 residues. The CDR3 here is CASDLSYGYTF. In DNA form, the CDR3 reads TGTGCCAGCGACTTAAGCTATGGCTACACCTTC.

The chain couples TRBV7-2 to TRBJ2-4, with D maybe TRBD1 (6 bases). V lost 0 bases, J lost 1 base, and 22 bases lay in between. The CDR3 has 20 residues. The V gene's germline CDR1 is SGHTA and CDR2 FQGNSA. In nucleotides, the CDR3 is TGTGCCAGCAGCTTAGCCACACAGGGTAGGGGAAATCGGGCCAAAAACATTCAGTACTTC. It yields the protein CASSLATQGRGNRAKNIQYF. Using reference TRBV7-2 and TRBJ2-4 for the parts outside the CDR3, the full variable domain is GAGVSQSPSNKVTEKGKDVELRCDPISGHTALYWYRQSLGQGLEFLIYFQGNSAPDKSGLPSDRFSAERTGGSVSTLTIQRTQQEDSAVYLCASSLATQGRGNRAKNIQYFGAGTRLSVL.

The V and J genes are TRBV5-1 and TRBJ2-3; D perhaps matches TRBD2 (6 bases). There are 14 residues in the CDR3. Trimming shortened V by 4 bases and J by 6 bases, and 15 bases separated the two germline ends. CDR1 is SGHRS and CDR2 is YFSETQ in the germline V gene. CDR3: CASSARTIPDTQYF. CDR3 coding DNA: TGCGCCAGCAGCGCCCGGACTATACCTGATACGCAGTATTTT.

The rearrangement links TRBV28 to TRBJ2-1, with 8 bases fitting TRBD1. The V and J ends lost 8 bases and 7 bases, in that order; junction bases with no gene match: 28. The length of the CDR3 is 20 residues. Germline CDR1 is MDHEN and CDR2 is SYDVKM. CDR3 sequence reads: CASFLPGQDKSEHRGNEQFF. The CDR3 coding sequence is TGTGCCAGCTTCCTCCCGGGACAGGATAAATCCGAACACAGAGGGAATGAGCAGTTCTTC. Looking up the rest from reference TRBV28 and TRBJ2-1 gives the full variable domain: DVKVTQSSRYLVKRTGEKVFLECVQDMDHENMFWYRQDPGLGLRLIYFSYDVKMKEKGDIPEGYSVSREKKERFSLILESASTNQTSMYLCASFLPGQDKSEHRGNEQFFGPGTRLTVL.

The rearrangement uses TRBV6-4 and TRBJ2-7; D is unresolved. The CDR3 sequence is 11 residues long. Germline V CDR1 and CDR2: MRHNA, SNTAGT. The V end was cut by 0 bases, the J end by 6 bases, with 3 bases between. In nucleotides, the CDR3 is TGTGCCAGCAGTGACTCTAGCGAGCAGTACTTC. Protein sequence: CASSDSSEQYF.

This clone appeared a single time. The chain links TRBV5-6 to TRBJ2-7, with 7 bases matching TRBD2. With 2 bases clipped from V and 4 bases from J, the junction kept 6 bases outside the gene matches. CDR3 length: 14 residues. Germline values: CDR1 SGHDT, CDR2 YYEEEE. The CDR3 coding sequence is TGTGCCAGCAGCTTCCAGCGGGGCGAATACGAGCAGTACTTC. Translation: CASSFQRGEYEQYF.

V usage is TRBV4-3 and J usage is TRBJ2-3; 11 nucleotides align to TRBD2. This CDR3 has 16 amino acids. Unmatched junction bases numbered 4, after V lost 0 bases and J lost 5 bases. Germline values: CDR1 LGHNA, CDR2 YSLEER. The CDR3 nucleotides are TGCGCCAGCAGCCAAGATGGGCTAGCGGGAGGAGATACGCAGTATTTT. Translated: CASSQDGLAGGDTQYF.

The CDR3: CASSHGSSGKGSQYF. The CDR3 coding sequence is TGTGCCAGCAGCCACGGTTCCAGTGGTAAGGGGTCCCAGTACTTC. The chain recombines TRBV3-1 (or the pseudogene TRBV3-2) with TRBJ2-5, with a possible D match to TRBD1 (5 bases). Trimming stripped 3 bases from V and 9 bases from J, with 20 bases between. There are 15 residues in the CDR3. Germline loops: CDR1 LGHDT, CDR2 YNNKEL (reference sequence).

The genes are TRBV5-4 and TRBJ1-1; D gene uncertain. Trimming removed 2 bases at V and 3 bases at J, with 8 bases between. Germline CDR1 is SGHNT and CDR2 is YYREEE (reference sequence). This CDR3 has 13 amino acids. The CDR3 reads CASSLVSDTEAFF. The CDR3 DNA is TGTGCCAGCAGCTTAGTGAGTGACACTGAAGCTTTCTTT.

The V call is TRBV5-4, the J call TRBJ1-2; D is unclear. Germline V gene lookup returns CDR1 SGHNT and CDR2 YYREEE (reference sequence). The CDR3 is 16 residues long. Trimming shortened V by 0 bases and J by 6 bases, and 18 bases separated the two germline ends. In DNA form, the CDR3 reads TGTGCCAGCAGCTTGGGAACCGAAAGGAGGTTTAATGGCTACACCTTC. It encodes CASSLGTERRFNGYTF.

This chain uses TRBV6-5 with TRBJ1-4; D is ambiguous. Trimming stripped 2 bases from V and 6 bases from J, with 10 bases between. This CDR3 region has 14 residues. The germline CDR1 and CDR2 sequences are MNHEY and SVGAGI. The CDR3 is CASSYQLADEKLFF. The DNA of the CDR3 is TGTGCCAGCAGTTACCAGCTGGCGGATGAAAAACTGTTTTTT.

The V call is TRBV5-5, the J call TRBJ1-2; 7 bases align to TRBD1. Germline-derived CDR1 and CDR2 are SGHKS and YYEKEE (reference sequence). The V segment lost 0 bases and the J segment 5 bases; nucleotides outside the gene matches: 7. The CDR3 is 15 residues long. CDR3 sequence (DNA): TGTGCCAGCAGCTTGGAGGGTCCAGGGGGGTATGGCTACACCTTC. It yields the protein CASSLEGPGGYGYTF.